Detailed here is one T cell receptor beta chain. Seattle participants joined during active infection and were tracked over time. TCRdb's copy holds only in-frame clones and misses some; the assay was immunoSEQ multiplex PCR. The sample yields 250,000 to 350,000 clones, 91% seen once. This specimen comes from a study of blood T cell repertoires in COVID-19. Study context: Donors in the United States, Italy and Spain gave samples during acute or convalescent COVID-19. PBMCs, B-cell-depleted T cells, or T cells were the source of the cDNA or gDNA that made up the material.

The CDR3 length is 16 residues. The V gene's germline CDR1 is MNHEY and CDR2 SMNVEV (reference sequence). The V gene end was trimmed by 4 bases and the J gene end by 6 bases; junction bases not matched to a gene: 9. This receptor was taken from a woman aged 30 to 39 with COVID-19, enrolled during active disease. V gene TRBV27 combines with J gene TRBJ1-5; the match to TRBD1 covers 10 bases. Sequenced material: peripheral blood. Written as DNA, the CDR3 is TGTGCCAGCAGTTCCCGACAGGGGGCTGTGAGTCAGCCCCAGCATTTT. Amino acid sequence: CASSSRQGAVSQPQHF.